This T cell receptor beta chain was retrieved from a study of blood T cells in healthy people across ages. Study conclusions and caveats: Measured against age, TCR beta diversity per million T cells decreased in a roughly linear manner. Donor CMV infection status was unknown, possibly confounding age-related changes in expanded clonotypes.

With regard to this clonotype: Its antigen is not identified.

With a J-beta primer mix and a sample-barcoded 5' primer, a second PCR ran 7 to 11 cycles. TCRdb reprocessed the 5' RACE reads via MiXCR and lists one record per CDR3 protein. The data hold some 560,000 distinct CDR3 sequences, with roughly a quarter observed a single time. This same sample was also taken into another study, of T cells of mothers and their children.

The sample was blood. This TCR was recovered from a boy younger than 10 in good health.

CDR3 amino acids: CASSPLSGTDTQYF. As DNA, the CDR3 is TGCGCCAGCAGCCCCCTTAGTGGCACAGATACGCAGTATTTT. The V gene is TRBV5-1, the J gene TRBJ2-3; D gene uncertain. This CDR3 region has 14 residues. V was trimmed by 4 bases and J by 1 base, leaving 10 bases between them. In germline, CDR1 is SGHRS, CDR2 YFSETQ.